This record covers a single TCR beta chain. The antigen is not known. This entry is derived from a study of glioma-infiltrating T cells after dendritic cell vaccination. Germline V gene lookup returns CDR1 SGHRS and CDR2 YFSETQ. Deletions cut 6 bases from V and 2 bases from J, with 15 bases between. The CDR3 has 14 residues. Amplification used 60 V beta primers and 13 J beta primers. Profiled with immunoSEQ multiplex PCR; TCRdb holds only in-frame clones, not every one. The data show tens of thousands of clones, with 86% seen just once and roughly 14% held by the top ten. Study results and limitations: Higher TCR clonality did not directly relate to longer survival.

Sequenced material: blood, taken before dendritic cell vaccination. The source of this sequence is a human donor with glioblastoma. The gene calls are TRBV5-1 and TRBJ2-7; maybe TRBD2 (6 bases). The CDR3 protein is CASTRDSTTYEQYF. CDR3 nucleotide sequence: TGCGCCAGCACCCGGGACTCGACCACCTACGAGCAGTACTTC.